These 12 T cell receptor beta chains were all obtained from the same sample, sequenced in a study of shared clonotypes between healthy human individuals. Here immunoSEQ multiplex PCR was the method, and the copy in TCRdb shows in-frame clones only, minus some. The table records more than 2 million clones, roughly 93% of them present only once. CD8 cells classed as naive were CD45RO-negative and positively selected for CCR7, excluding terminally differentiated effector memory CD45RA+ cells. The sequenced material came from naive CD8+ T cells from PBMCs. The source is a young man in good health. Some clones in this sample may be carry-over from other donors' samples.

This chain joins TRBV5-1 and TRBJ2-2; 16 bases line up with TRBD2. In germline, CDR1 is SGHRS, CDR2 YFSETQ. The CDR3 length is 18 residues. V lost 4 bases, J lost 4 bases, and 7 bases stayed unmatched. The CDR3 nucleotides are TGCGCCAGCAGCCCGGGACTAGCGGGAGGGAGCGGCACCGGGGAGCTGTTTTTT. Its protein product is CASSPGLAGGSGTGELFF. Variable domain in full (rest from reference TRBV5-1 and TRBJ2-2): KAGVTQTPRYLIKTRGQQVTLSCSPISGHRSVSWYQQTPGQGLQFLFEYFSETQRNKGNFPGRFSGRQFSNSRSEMNVSTLELGDSALYLCASSPGLAGGSGTGELFFGEGSRLTVL.

V is TRBV19 and J is TRBJ2-1, with TRBD2 matching over 8 bases. The CDR3 consists of 14 residues. With 4 bases clipped from V and 4 bases from J, the junction kept 3 bases outside the gene matches. Germline V CDR1 and CDR2: LNHDA, SQIVND (reference sequence). CDR3 DNA sequence: TGTGCCAGTAGTAGGCTAGCGGGTTACAATGAGCAGTTCTTC. It translates to CASSRLAGYNEQFF.

The V call is TRBV7-7, the J call TRBJ2-1; 10 bases agree with TRBD2. This CDR3 has 17 residues. Germline trimming cut 2 bases from V and 5 bases from J; bases unmatched to any gene: 9. Germline V lookup: CDR1 SSHAT, CDR2 FNYEAQ (reference sequence). CDR3 DNA sequence: TGTGCCAGCAGCTTACTAGCGGGAGTTACCGGGAACAATGAGCAGTTCTTC. Translated: CASSLLAGVTGNNEQFF.

This clone occurred once. This chain joins TRBV4-1 and TRBJ2-7; TRBD1 agrees at 10 bases. The germline V gene encodes CDR1 MGHRA and CDR2 YSYEKL. The J segment lost 3 bases and the V segment lost 0 bases, leaving 5 bases of the junction unmatched. The CDR3 runs 16 residues. The CDR3 nucleotides read TGCGCCAGCAGCCAAGAAAGGGACAGGGGATACTACGAGCAGTACTTC. Protein product: CASSQERDRGYYEQYF.

The gene calls are TRBV9 and TRBJ2-2, with TRBD2 matching over 9 bases. Trimming at V came to 4 bases and at J to 1 base, leaving 8 bases not matched to a gene. Germline V gene data show CDR1 as SGDLS and CDR2 as YYNGEE. The length of the CDR3 is 17 residues. CDR3 bases: TGTGCCAGCAGCACACCGACTAGCGGAAGGAACACCGGGGAGCTGTTTTTT. Protein product: CASSTPTSGRNTGELFF.

This clone was picked up a small number of times. J is TRBJ1-5 and V is TRBV11-2; D remains ambiguous. Germline V lookup: CDR1 SGHAT, CDR2 FQNNGV. V was pared by 0 bases and J by 7 bases, with 7 bases between. The CDR3 is 13 amino acids. CDR3 sequence (DNA): TGTGCCAGCAGCTTAGATCGGGCCCAGCCCCAGCATTTT. As protein: CASSLDRAQPQHF.

The CDR3 loop is CASSLTGSGANVLTF. CDR3 DNA sequence: TGTGCCAGCAGTTTAACGGGGTCTGGGGCCAACGTCCTGACTTTC. This chain connects TRBV27 to TRBJ2-6, with D perhaps matching TRBD2 (5 bases). The CDR3 has 15 amino acids. The V end was cut by 2 bases, the J end by 1 base, with 6 bases between. Germline CDR1 reads MNHEY; CDR2 reads SMNVEV (reference sequence).

CDR3 sequence (DNA): TGTGCCAGCAGCGTAGGCGGGGGTCCTGACTACGAGCAGTACTTC. Its translation is CASSVGGGPDYEQYF. V gene TRBV9 combines with J gene TRBJ2-7; 7 bases fit TRBD2. The CDR3 length is 15 residues. V was pared by 0 bases and J by 3 bases, with 6 bases of the junction left unmatched. CDR1 and CDR2 from the germline V gene are SGDLS and YYNGEE.

The chain links TRBV7-9 to TRBJ2-3, with 11 nucleotides matching TRBD2. Losses at the gene ends were 5 bases for V and 1 base for J; bases not matched to a gene: 11. This CDR3 comprises 18 residues. Germline CDR1 is SEHNR and CDR2 is FQNEAQ (reference sequence). CDR3 in amino acids: CASSTTTGTSGRTDTQYF. The DNA for the CDR3 is TGTGCCAGCAGCACGACAACCGGGACTAGCGGCCGCACAGATACGCAGTATTTT.

CDR3 DNA sequence: TGTGCCAGCAGTCTCCGGACTAGCGGGCCCCACAATGAGCAGTTCTTC. Translation: CASSLRTSGPHNEQFF. The chain links TRBV5-4 to TRBJ2-1; 11 bases match TRBD2. Trimming removed 5 bases from V and 5 bases from J; junction bases left unmatched: 9. The CDR3 length is 16 residues. The germline gives CDR1 SGHNT, CDR2 YYREEE (reference sequence).

The chain couples TRBV28 to TRBJ2-7, with 8 bases matching TRBD1. The germline V gene encodes CDR1 MDHEN and CDR2 SYDVKM. The CDR3 has 15 amino acids. The V segment lost 3 bases and the J segment 5 bases; nucleotides outside the gene matches: 9. CDR3 loop: CASSFFVGQGHEQYF. CDR3 DNA: TGTGCCAGCAGTTTTTTTGTAGGACAGGGCCACGAGCAGTACTTC.

This clone appeared once. This rearrangement joins TRBV13 to TRBJ2-7, with 8 nucleotides matching TRBD2. CDR1 PRHDT and CDR2 FYEKMQ come from the germline V gene (reference sequence). CDR3 length: 12 residues. The ends lost 9 bases at V and 5 bases at J; junction bases unmatched: 6. CDR3 in amino acids: CASGLAWDEQYF. CDR3 bases: TGTGCCAGTGGACTAGCTTGGGACGAGCAGTACTTC.